A single TCR beta chain is shown here with its context. This clone has a handful of counts. Its target antigen remains unknown. No qualities accompany the bases; no much larger clone lies one base away. In total, roughly 710 healthy bone marrow donors made up the cohort. All cohort members were sampled while nominally healthy, although unrecorded immune exposures were likely present. The donor was CMV seronegative and was included in the group of hundreds of seronegative cohort members. A peripheral blood sample was collected from each donor, and TCR beta sequencing was performed on peripheral blood mononuclear cells. The Qiagen DNeasy Blood Extraction Kit was used to extract genomic DNA from the blood cell samples. This sample was included in a study of cytomegalovirus exposure and HLA in healthy donors (dated by TCRdb to the late 2010s). Concerning the study at large: An earlier analysis of under 600 of the donors reported approximately 300 Gb of sequence data and 120 million or so unique TCR beta sequences from 150 million to 200 million T cells. An early release that covered about 640 HLA-typed donors contained approximately 290 gigabases of sequencing data and approximately 85 million unique TCR sequences. The genetic ancestry cluster associated with self-reported Caucasian donors included 81% of the approximately 410 genotyped donors. The study aimed to test whether signatures of past pathogen exposure could be identified by cataloging public T cell receptors. The T cell repertoires of some 700 subjects were profiled by immunosequencing and related to cytomegalovirus serostatus. Besides the first cohort of roughly 700 subjects, a separate validation cohort made up of 120 different subjects was used. The study combined high-throughput TCR immunosequencing, statistical association of individual TCRs with disease status, and machine learning to predict cytomegalovirus infection status. A later analysis re-analyzed previously published TCR beta repertoires from hundreds of donors and added high-resolution HLA genotyping to study TCR occurrence patterns. Rather than drawing on any new phenotypic data, the later analysis identified candidate immune exposures from TCR beta sequences and the way those sequences occurred across donors. In an earlier analysis of more than 550 of the donors, high-throughput TCR beta sequencing was used to judge whether each TCR beta V gene segment behaved as functional or pseudogenic. Alongside the repertoire data, information on donor age, sex, ethnicity and CMV serostatus was compiled. A later genetic analysis took genome-wide SNP genotypes for about 55% of the roughly 700 donors and used that subset as a discovery cohort. Every repertoire in the discovery cohort had been generated on one and the same sequencing platform. Both class I and class II loci were covered by HLA typing, at four-digit resolution. The number of typed donors differed by locus: 629-630 for A, B, C, DRB1 and DQB1; approximately 530 for DQA1; approximately 610 for DPA1; and about 470 for DPB1. About five DR-DQ haplotypes were treated as single units for association and clustering because of strong linkage in the cohort. Across around 400 genotyped donors of the cohort, an average of about 200,000 unique TCR beta nucleotide sequences per donor were sequenced, and around 19% of those sequences were non-productive.

Measured from the cysteine to the phenylalanine, the CDR3 is 16 residues long. Only the CDR3 region is kept as DNA, spanning 48 bases read in frame from base 1. V loses 4 bases at its end and J loses 8 bases; junction bases beyond the gene matches: 12. CDR1 and CDR2, looked up from the germline V gene, are MDHEN and SYDVKM. Findings and caveats that apply to the study as a whole: The classifier was reported to diagnose cytomegalovirus status with high specificity and sensitivity in both the original and validation cohorts. According to a later genetic analysis, donors in an Asian-associated ancestry cluster had fewer N-insertions in productive TCRs than the approximately 610-donor mean. The earlier analysis of some 560 of the donors excluded approximately 15 rarely observed V segments, including chromosome 9 orphons, because counts were too low. In a later analysis, the rate of TCR association differed among HLA loci, with DRB1 alleles having the most associated TCRs and HLA-C alleles having the fewest. While some public TCRs were present in many individuals, most TCR sequences turned up only very rarely across donors. The study listed 150 to 200 TCR beta chains as associated with cytomegalovirus. In a later analysis, most CMV-associated TCR beta chains were found to appear HLA-restricted, with HLA associations seemingly driven largely by CMV exposure. In vitro tests confirmed that a few of the cytomegalovirus-associated TCR beta chains recognize cytomegalovirus antigens. In an earlier analysis of a few hundred of the donors, most TCR beta V segments were observed in productive rearrangements about 87% or about 30% of the time, broadly matching IMGT annotations. Strong co-occurrence of HLA alleles, especially DR and DQ, made assigning TCR associations to individual alleles difficult. In a later analysis, several top co-occurrence clusters were reported to appear linked to parvovirus B19, influenza, CMV and Epstein-Barr virus. In this cohort, only TCR beta chains were sequenced, and detectable features were limited by the absence of alpha or paired-chain data. A cluster of highly shared sequence variants was judged likely to be a technical artifact of the sequencing pipeline. Because HLA typing was unavailable for some donors at each locus, only the typed subset was used in association tests. According to the authors, the approach could potentially be generalized to other disease states and immunological phenotypes. In a later analysis, more than 15,000 TCR beta sequences were associated with specific HLA alleles at a false discovery rate of 0.05. Sequencing depth was assumed to be roughly uniform across donors in the presence/absence analyses, though that assumption may not hold. Correlated functional status among segregating V segments might reflect linkage disequilibrium, but an unknown experimental factor could not be ruled out. An association between a missense DCLRE1C variant and V-gene and J-gene trimming of TCR beta chains was found in a later genetic analysis and replicated in an independent cohort. In a later analysis, HLA-associated TCR beta chains were found to be more clonally expanded and to have lower generation probabilities than equally common non-associated chains. Because the 87-base-pair reads could not distinguish some IMGT-functional V segments, including TRBV6-2 and TRBV6-3, those segments were excluded. A further reported finding was that TCR beta sequences accurately predicted the HLA-A and HLA-B alleles for most subjects in the first cohort. The only immune exposure information available for the cohort was CMV serostatus.

The library was prepared using the immunoSEQ multiplex PCR assay. For the multiplex PCR, a mixture combining 60 forward primers for TCR Vbeta segments and 13 reverse primers for TCR Jbeta segments was used. The CDR3 region of rearranged TCR beta genes was amplified from genomic DNA by a multiplex PCR assay. On the Illumina HiSeq System, the amplified TCR beta libraries were sequenced as 87-base-pair reads. Per the original workflow: Across the roughly 670 repertoires, a later analysis counted tens of millions of unique TCR beta chains, 8.5 million to 12 million of which were shared by at least two donors. To remove PCR and sequencing errors, raw reads were error-corrected and collapsed into unique sequences using a nearest-neighbor algorithm that merged closely related sequences. V, D and J gene segments were assigned by aligning CDR3 sequences to IMGT reference sequences. Each retained sequence needed at least a six-nucleotide match to both a V gene segment and a J gene segment. A rearrangement was called productive if the CDR3 had no stop codons and remained in frame with V and J, and every other rearrangement was called non-productive. CDR3 was defined by IMGT convention, running from the second conserved V-encoded cysteine to the conserved J-encoded phenylalanine. Sequences without an unambiguous match to a single V gene segment were excluded from the earlier analysis of 450 to 750 of the donors. In an earlier analysis of almost 600 of the donors, a V segment was called functional when productive rearrangements were above 56.7%, and segregating when the standard deviation between donors exceeded 5%. A statistical classification framework was built for diagnosing cytomegalovirus status from the catalog of TCR beta chain sequences. In a later analysis, V and J genes were assigned by comparing TCR nucleotide sequences against IMGT/GENE-DB human TR gene sequences. The TCRdist pipeline was used in a later analysis to assign CDR3 sequences and most-parsimonious VDJ recombination scenarios. In a later analysis, each TCR beta chain was defined by its CDR3 amino acid sequence together with its V-gene family, and reads lacking a unique V-gene family were excluded. To address suspected cross-contamination and a sequencing artifact, a later analysis removed 550 to 750 highly shared, low-generation-probability nucleotide sequences. In a later analysis, a clonal expansion index for each public chain was calculated from normalized within-repertoire ranks of inferred template counts. Generation probabilities in a later analysis came from a VDJ recombination model fitted to out-of-frame rearrangements, and those results were checked against IGoR. In a later analysis, TCR-TCR, TCR-HLA and TCR-CMV co-occurrence was scored with hypergeometric tests, and a repertoire-size bias correction was applied to TCR pairs. False discovery rates were estimated in a later analysis by permuting HLA or CMV assignments 20 times. In a later analysis, co-occurring TCRs were grouped using DBSCAN, and TCRdist sequence similarity was added for clustering within HLA-allele-positive subsets. Repertoires with fewer than 30,000 or more than 120,000 public chains were left out of co-occurrence clustering, as were roughly five repertoires with anomalous nucleotide sharing. As stored in TCRdb, this immuneACCESS dataset retains in-frame rearrangements with V and J assigned. A fraction of the clones does not appear; measured against another copy, unresolved V genes explain less than half of the discrepancy, and the remainder lacks a known reason. For V, J and clone size, that table is used; D and trimming come from the DNA. This sample gives 60,000 to 85,000 clones in total; 78% of them show up just once. Together, the top ten hold 3% to 3.5% of the sample.

The sequence came from a man aged 35-49 years in good health and CMV-seronegative. This chain is built from TRBV28 and TRBJ1-4, with TRBD1 identical over 8 junction bases. Sequencing was done on a sample of PBMCs. The DNA sequence is as follows: TGTGCCAGCAGTTCACCCCACAGGGGGGGGAGCGAAAAACTGTTTTTT. Translated, this gives CASSSPHRGGSEKLFF.